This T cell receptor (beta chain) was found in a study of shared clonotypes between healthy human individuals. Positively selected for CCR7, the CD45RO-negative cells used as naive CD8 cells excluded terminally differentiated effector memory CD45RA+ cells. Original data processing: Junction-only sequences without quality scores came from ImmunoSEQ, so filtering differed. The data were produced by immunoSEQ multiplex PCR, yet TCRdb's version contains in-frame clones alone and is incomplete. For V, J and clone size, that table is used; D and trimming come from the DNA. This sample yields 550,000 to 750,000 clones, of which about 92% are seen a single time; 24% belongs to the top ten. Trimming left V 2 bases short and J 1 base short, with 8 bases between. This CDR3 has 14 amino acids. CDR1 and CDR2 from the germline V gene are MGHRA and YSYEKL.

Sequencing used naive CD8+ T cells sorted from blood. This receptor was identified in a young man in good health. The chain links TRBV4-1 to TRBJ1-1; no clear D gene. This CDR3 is CASSQQASNTEAFF. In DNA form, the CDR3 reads TGCGCCAGCAGCCAACAGGCTTCGAACACTGAAGCTTTCTTT.